There are many counts of the clone carrying this T cell receptor beta chain. Its antigen is not identified. This specimen belongs to a study of T cells after posttransplantation cyclophosphamide. Study-level results: TRB clonality was highly associated with recipient CMV seropositivity and reactivation. Donor CD8+ memory clones often dominated recipient blood repertoires at later times. Skin or GI-infiltrating T cells shared few TRB sequences with blood.

Cyclophosphamide on days +3 and +4 followed busulfan-fludarabine conditioning and a marrow graft. Using immunoSEQ multiplex PCR, the repertoire was profiled, and TCRdb retains in-frame clones only, with some absent. This repertoire holds several thousand clones, and none appear only once. This sequence was found in a male patient aged 50 to 60 who received an allogeneic stem cell transplant from a related donor and was CMV-positive. Some T cells may be graft donor cells. The sample here was PBMCs, taken approximately 380 days after allogeneic stem cell transplant with posttransplant cyclophosphamide.

The CDR3 DNA follows: TGCGCCAGCAGCCCCATGGGTCTAGCGGGAGAAAGCTCCTACGAGCAGTACTTC. Its protein product is CASSPMGLAGESSYEQYF. The V gene is TRBV23-1, the J gene TRBJ2-7, with 10 bases lining up with TRBD2. TRBV23-1 falls under the ORF class, with uncertain function. The CDR3 loop spans 18 amino acids. The V and J ends lost 6 bases and 0 bases, in that order; junction bases with no gene match: 14.